This T cell receptor (beta chain) was obtained from a study of identical twins (dated by TCRdb to 2015 to 2016). Background on the whole study: The study deep-sequenced TCR alpha and beta repertoires from monozygotic twins, unrelated adults of various ages and cord blood to test whether fetal clonotypes persist. Replicate twin experiments were performed at different times using different library preparation protocols to rule out contamination.

About this clonotype: No cognate antigen has been identified for it. Base qualities are not recorded, but no much larger clone differs from it by a single base.

Library preparation was by 5' RACE. The listed sequencing device is Illumina HiSeq 2000. A universal primer binding site was added through template switching, and the final cDNA carried a unique molecular identifier so that TCR cDNA molecules could be counted accurately. First-strand cDNA for TCR alpha and beta chains was synthesized from specific primers in the conserved constant-segment region. To control for contamination, every cDNA library carried two barcodes: a SMART-Mk sample barcode plus Illumina barcodes. TruSeq adapter sequences along with Illumina sample barcodes were introduced in two successive PCR steps. The Illumina HiSeq platform was used with custom primers to sequence TCR alpha and beta cDNA libraries. The authors' pipeline ran thus. MiGEC processed the raw reads to extract unique molecular identifiers, while MiXCR was used to determine the CDR3 positions. For each individual, recombination models were inferred using an EM algorithm with the repgenHMM and IGoR tools. Shared clonotypes were analyzed with the tcR package in R, and sharing was normalized by the product of cloneset sizes. Out-of-frame nonproductive sequences were analyzed to study raw recombination free of thymic and clonal selection effects. The public reads were quality trimmed at Q25 with fastp and then assembled into clones with MiXCR by TCRdb, keeping productive beta chains. Merged by CDR3 protein, the rows form single entries marked with the most common genes and DNA. The V and J calls reflect TCRdb's pipeline rather than the authors' work. The sample data list approximately 260,000 distinct CDR3 sequences, and roughly 8.7% of these were observed just once. Less than 4% of the sample lies in the top ten.

Its CDR3 holds 13 amino acids, cysteine through phenylalanine. CDR3 DNA is the only sequence kept; it has 39 bases, read in frame from the first base. Relative to germline, V is 6 bases shorter and J is 2 bases shorter, with 11 bases between their ends. The CDR1 and CDR2 encoded by the germline V gene (reference sequence) are MNHEY and SMNVEV. Only healthy Caucasian donors were included. The twin cohort consisted of three pairs of female monozygotic twins, all aged roughly 18 to 29 years. Positive isolation kits from Invitrogen were used to isolate CD4+ and CD8+ T cell populations. General conclusions and limits of the study: In monozygotic twins, recombination models systematically underestimated out-of-frame TCR alpha sharing, but the models matched the sharing seen between unrelated individuals. Compared with coincidental sharing between unrelated individuals, out-of-frame TCR alpha sequences shared between twins showed an excess of sequences with low generation probability. Because the same donors could not be followed over many years, the conclusions relied on cross-sectional statistical analysis. A weaker excess of twin sharing was found in beta out-of-frame sequences because the signal-to-noise ratio was lowered by fewer shared sequences. Abundant cord blood beta clonotypes carried fewer insertions; young adult naive repertoires showed a weaker similar trend, while memory repertoires showed none. Invariant T cells such as MAIT and iNKT could partly confound zero-insertion analyses, though diverse VJ usage argued against this for most clonotypes.

The same sample was also used in a study of yellow fever vaccine responses in identical twins. Drawing on the second study: According to the authors, the vaccine-induced T cell response in identical twins seemed to be partly convergent and partly specific to each individual. The study precisely tracked vaccine-responding T cell clones in identical twins.

The specimen was CD8+ T cells sorted from blood. The sequence joins TRBV27 to TRBJ2-7, with the D gene uncertain. The TCR sequence derives from a woman under 30 in good health. In nucleotides, the sequence is TGTGCCAGCAGACCGGGTCCAGCCTACGAGCAGTACTTC. This gives the protein CASRPGPAYEQYF.